A selection of T cell receptor beta chains follows, all from one sample in a study of siplizumab effects on memory and regulatory T cells. The assay was immunoSEQ multiplex PCR, and TCRdb's table has in-frame clones only and misses some. The table records roughly 100,000 clones, about 93% of them present only once. Sequenced input: Tregs sorted from blood. Receptors originate from a human donor in good health. The CDR3 runs from the conserved cysteine through the conserved F or W. The D gene is left open where the match is weak. Clone sizes are given selectively: once, few, many, or a class where the clone is expanded.

cdr3_aa: CASSRTGGPYGYTF
cdr3_nt: TGTGCCAGCAGCCGGACAGGGGGCCCCTATGGCTACACCTTC
d_call: TRBD1
v_call: TRBV6-5
j_call: TRBJ1-2
clone_size: NA

cdr3_aa: CASSPIDRVVYGYTF
cdr3_nt: TGTGCCAGCTCACCTATAGACAGGGTCGTCTATGGCTACACCTTC
d_call: TRBD1
v_call: TRBV18
j_call: TRBJ1-2
clone_size: NA

cdr3_aa: CATYPGLSNEQFF
cdr3_nt: TGTGCCACATATCCGGGACTATCCAATGAGCAGTTCTTC
d_call: TRBD2
v_call: TRBV15
j_call: TRBJ2-1
clone_size: NA

cdr3_aa: CASSIDRVLGYTF
cdr3_nt: TGTGCCAGCAGCATCGACAGAGTCCTGGGCTACACCTTC
d_call: NA
v_call: TRBV7-9
j_call: TRBJ1-2
clone_size: once

cdr3_aa: CASRPNSQGAGETQYF
cdr3_nt: TGTGCCAGCAGGCCCAATTCACAGGGGGCAGGGGAGACCCAGTACTTC
d_call: TRBD1
v_call: TRBV27
j_call: TRBJ2-5
clone_size: NA

cdr3_aa: CASSLRLAGPFYNEQFF
cdr3_nt: TGTGCCAGCAGCTTGAGACTAGCGGGGCCCTTCTACAATGAGCAGTTCTTC
d_call: TRBD2
v_call: TRBV7-2
j_call: TRBJ2-1
clone_size: once

cdr3_aa: CASSLDVDEKLFF
cdr3_nt: TGTGCCAGCAGCTTAGATGTGGATGAAAAACTGTTTTTT
d_call: NA
v_call: TRBV7-2
j_call: TRBJ1-4
clone_size: NA

cdr3_aa: CASSQEVRGTSGGRDTQYF
cdr3_nt: TGCGCCAGCAGCCAAGAAGTTAGAGGGACTAGCGGGGGGAGGGATACGCAGTATTTT
d_call: TRBD2
v_call: TRBV4-1
j_call: TRBJ2-3
clone_size: NA

cdr3_aa: CASSARDREYTGELFF
cdr3_nt: TGTGCCAGCAGCGCCCGGGACAGGGAATACACCGGGGAGCTGTTTTTT
d_call: TRBD1
v_call: TRBV7-9
j_call: TRBJ2-2
clone_size: NA

cdr3_aa: CAITPGGGSRNYGYTF
cdr3_nt: TGTGCCATCACCCCCGGGGGCGGCTCGAGAAACTATGGCTACACCTTC
d_call: NA
v_call: TRBV10-3
j_call: TRBJ1-2
clone_size: NA

cdr3_aa: CASSQDPAGASGNEQFF
cdr3_nt: TGCGCCAGCAGCCAAGACCCAGCCGGGGCTAGCGGCAATGAGCAGTTCTTC
d_call: TRBD2
v_call: TRBV4-1
j_call: TRBJ2-1
clone_size: NA

cdr3_aa: CASSQARGGEQYF
cdr3_nt: TGCGCCAGCAGCCAAGCCAGGGGGGGCGAGCAGTACTTC
d_call: NA
v_call: TRBV4-3
j_call: TRBJ2-7
clone_size: once

cdr3_aa: CASRPLWTANSGNTIYF
cdr3_nt: TGTGCCAGTAGGCCCCTTTGGACAGCCAACTCTGGAAACACCATATATTTT
d_call: NA
v_call: TRBV19
j_call: TRBJ1-3
clone_size: NA

cdr3_aa: CASSLLRGTEAFF
cdr3_nt: TGTGCCAGCAGCTTGCTCAGGGGCACTGAAGCTTTCTTT
d_call: NA
v_call: TRBV5-8
j_call: TRBJ1-1
clone_size: NA

cdr3_aa: CASTPLAGASSTGELFF
cdr3_nt: TGTGCCAGCACCCCACTAGCGGGAGCTAGTAGCACCGGGGAGCTGTTTTTT
d_call: TRBD2
v_call: TRBV5-5
j_call: TRBJ2-2
clone_size: NA

cdr3_aa: CAIIDTNYGYTF
cdr3_nt: TGTGCCATCATTGACACTAACTATGGCTACACCTTC
d_call: NA
v_call: TRBV10-3
j_call: TRBJ1-2
clone_size: NA

cdr3_aa: CAWSRPGSRGTEAFF
cdr3_nt: TGTGCCTGGAGCCGCCCGGGGAGCCGGGGCACTGAAGCTTTCTTT
d_call: NA
v_call: TRBV30
j_call: TRBJ1-1
clone_size: NA

cdr3_aa: CASGLGTSLNGYTF
cdr3_nt: TGTGCTAGTGGTTTGGGGACGAGTCTTAACGGCTACACCTTC
d_call: NA
v_call: TRBV12-5
j_call: TRBJ1-2
clone_size: NA

cdr3_aa: CASSFTGAGEKLLF
cdr3_nt: TGCGCCAGCAGCTTTACGGGGGCAGGTGAAAAACTGCTTTTT
d_call: NA
v_call: TRBV5-1
j_call: TRBJ1-4
clone_size: NA

cdr3_aa: CASSPWRVNTGELFF
cdr3_nt: TGTGCCAGCAGCCCTTGGAGGGTGAACACCGGGGAGCTGTTTTTT
d_call: NA
v_call: TRBV6-5
j_call: TRBJ2-2
clone_size: NA

cdr3_aa: CASSRGQSSGNTIYF
cdr3_nt: TGCGCCAGCAGCCGAGGACAGAGCTCTGGAAACACCATATATTTT
d_call: NA
v_call: TRBV5-1
j_call: TRBJ1-3
clone_size: NA